These T cell receptor beta chains were read from a single sample in a study of blood T cell repertoires in COVID-19. Assay used: immunoSEQ multiplex PCR; TCRdb lists only in-frame clones, some missing. Among fewer than 250,000 clones listed, approximately 84% were seen once. Sequences were obtained from peripheral blood. The receptors originated from a man in his forties with acute or convalescent COVID-19. The CDR3 runs from the conserved cysteine through the conserved F or W. D genes are given only for firm matches. Only some rows state a clone size, as once, few, many or a class for expanded clones.

v_call: TRBV7-9; clone_size: -; j_call: TRBJ1-2; d_call: -; cdr3_aa: CASSPPAGEAGGYTF; cdr3_nt: TGTGCCAGCAGCCCCCCGGCAGGGGAAGCCGGTGGCTACACCTTC
v_call: TRBV5-8; clone_size: -; j_call: TRBJ2-5; d_call: TRBD2; cdr3_aa: CASSLAGGSRETQYF; cdr3_nt: TGTGCCAGCAGCTTAGCGGGGGGGTCCAGGGAGACCCAGTACTTC
v_call: TRBV12-2; clone_size: once; j_call: TRBJ1-1; d_call: -; cdr3_aa: CASRLVLYRWDEAFF; cdr3_nt: TGTGCAAGTCGCTTAGTGTTGTACAGGTGGGATGAAGCTTTCTTT
v_call: TRBV29-1; clone_size: -; j_call: TRBJ1-4; d_call: -; cdr3_aa: CSGAQGPGEKLFF; cdr3_nt: TGCAGCGGTGCACAGGGACCTGGGGAAAAACTGTTTTTT
v_call: TRBV11-3; clone_size: -; j_call: TRBJ2-1; d_call: -; cdr3_aa: CASSFDRKNEQFF; cdr3_nt: TGTGCCAGCAGCTTTGACAGAAAAAATGAGCAGTTCTTC
v_call: TRBV6-5; clone_size: few; j_call: TRBJ1-2; d_call: TRBD1; cdr3_aa: CASRKGTGAGYTF; cdr3_nt: TGTGCCAGCAGAAAAGGGACAGGGGCTGGCTACACCTTC
v_call: TRBV9; clone_size: -; j_call: TRBJ2-1; d_call: -; cdr3_aa: CASSVGGALTRDEQFF; cdr3_nt: TGTGCCAGCAGCGTAGGGGGAGCACTTACAAGGGATGAGCAGTTCTTC
v_call: TRBV9; clone_size: -; j_call: TRBJ1-5; d_call: -; cdr3_aa: CASSEYSNQPQHF; cdr3_nt: TGTGCCAGCAGCGAATATAGCAATCAGCCCCAGCATTTT
v_call: TRBV11-2; clone_size: -; j_call: TRBJ1-2; d_call: -; cdr3_aa: CASSFIQTNWGYTF; cdr3_nt: TGTGCCAGCAGCTTCATACAGACAAATTGGGGCTACACCTTC
v_call: TRBV5-1; clone_size: -; j_call: TRBJ1-2; d_call: TRBD1; cdr3_aa: CASRGTGDYGYTF; cdr3_nt: TGCGCCAGCAGAGGGACAGGGGACTATGGCTACACCTTC
v_call: TRBV2; clone_size: -; j_call: TRBJ1-4; d_call: -; cdr3_aa: CASSQEGGNEKLFF; cdr3_nt: TGTGCCAGCAGCCAAGAGGGGGGGAATGAAAAACTGTTTTTT
v_call: TRBV18; clone_size: -; j_call: TRBJ1-2; d_call: TRBD1; cdr3_aa: CASSPTGESYGYTF; cdr3_nt: TGTGCCAGCTCACCGACAGGGGAGAGCTATGGCTACACCTTC
v_call: TRBV19; clone_size: -; j_call: TRBJ1-1; d_call: TRBD1; cdr3_aa: CASSTGTGGTEAFF; cdr3_nt: TGTGCCAGTAGTACCGGGACAGGGGGCACTGAAGCTTTCTTT
v_call: TRBV19; clone_size: -; j_call: TRBJ1-2; d_call: -; cdr3_aa: CASSIVGGASYGYTF; cdr3_nt: TGTGCCAGTAGTATAGTCGGGGGGGCGAGCTATGGCTACACCTTC
v_call: TRBV4-3; clone_size: -; j_call: TRBJ1-1; d_call: -; cdr3_aa: CASSQSGAGSEAFF; cdr3_nt: TGCGCCAGCAGCCAATCCGGCGCCGGGTCCGAAGCTTTCTTT
v_call: TRBV20-1; clone_size: few; j_call: TRBJ2-1; d_call: -; cdr3_aa: CSAKGFEQFF; cdr3_nt: TGCAGTGCTAAGGGGTTTGAGCAGTTCTTC
v_call: TRBV7-6; clone_size: -; j_call: TRBJ2-1; d_call: -; cdr3_aa: CASSSPEGLGNEQFF; cdr3_nt: TGTGCCAGCAGCTCCCCCGAGGGCCTAGGGAATGAGCAGTTCTTC
v_call: TRBV30; clone_size: -; j_call: TRBJ1-1; d_call: TRBD1; cdr3_aa: CAWSPGQGTAEAFF; cdr3_nt: TGTGCCTGGAGCCCCGGACAGGGAACGGCTGAAGCTTTCTTT
v_call: TRBV4-3; clone_size: -; j_call: TRBJ1-2; d_call: -; cdr3_aa: CASSQTHLDTGYTF; cdr3_nt: TGCGCCAGCAGCCAAACCCACCTGGACACAGGCTACACCTTC
v_call: TRBV6-5; clone_size: -; j_call: TRBJ1-1; d_call: -; cdr3_aa: CASSYGQQNTEAFF; cdr3_nt: TGTGCCAGCAGTTACGGGCAGCAGAACACTGAAGCTTTCTTT
v_call: TRBV3-1/TRBV3-2; clone_size: -; j_call: TRBJ2-3; d_call: -; cdr3_aa: CASRSTERADTQYF; cdr3_nt: TGTGCCAGCAGATCGACAGAAAGGGCAGATACGCAGTATTTT
v_call: TRBV28; clone_size: once; j_call: TRBJ1-5; d_call: TRBD1; cdr3_aa: CAIQDQGVRNQPQHF; cdr3_nt: TGTGCCATACAGGACCAGGGGGTGAGGAATCAGCCCCAGCATTTT
v_call: TRBV2; clone_size: -; j_call: TRBJ1-2; d_call: -; cdr3_aa: CASSDTNYGYTF; cdr3_nt: TGTGCCAGCAGTGATACTAACTATGGCTACACCTTC
v_call: TRBV27; clone_size: -; j_call: TRBJ1-5; d_call: -; cdr3_aa: CASGEGSNQPQHF; cdr3_nt: TGTGCCAGCGGGGAGGGAAGCAATCAGCCCCAGCATTTT
v_call: TRBV7-9; clone_size: few; j_call: TRBJ1-5; d_call: -; cdr3_aa: CASSHRDGQPQHF; cdr3_nt: TGTGCCAGCAGCCACAGGGATGGGCAGCCCCAGCATTTT
v_call: TRBV5-6; clone_size: -; j_call: TRBJ1-2; d_call: -; cdr3_aa: CASSEGQLSTTF; cdr3_nt: TGTGCCAGCAGCGAAGGACAGCTTAGTACCACCTTC
v_call: TRBV6-5; clone_size: many; j_call: TRBJ2-7; d_call: TRBD1; cdr3_aa: CASSYSATGFYEQYF; cdr3_nt: TGTGCCAGCAGTTATTCGGCGACAGGGTTTTACGAGCAGTACTTC
v_call: TRBV3-1/TRBV3-2; clone_size: -; j_call: TRBJ1-1; d_call: -; cdr3_aa: CASSPPLGPTAEAFF; cdr3_nt: TGTGCCAGCAGCCCCCCCCTTGGGCCGACCGCTGAAGCTTTCTTT
v_call: TRBV3-1/TRBV3-2; clone_size: -; j_call: TRBJ1-6; d_call: TRBD1; cdr3_aa: CASSLRRDSSSYSPLHF; cdr3_nt: TGTGCCAGCAGCTTACGGAGGGACAGCAGTTCTTATTCACCCCTCCACTTT
v_call: TRBV6-4; clone_size: -; j_call: TRBJ1-2; d_call: -; cdr3_aa: CASSEGVEQGYGYTF; cdr3_nt: TGTGCCAGCAGTGAGGGGGTCGAACAGGGCTATGGCTACACCTTC
v_call: TRBV25-1; clone_size: -; j_call: TRBJ1-5; d_call: -; cdr3_aa: CASSGVGVQPQHF; cdr3_nt: TGTGCCAGCAGTGGTGTAGGGGTCCAGCCCCAGCATTTT
v_call: TRBV5-8; clone_size: -; j_call: TRBJ1-2; d_call: -; cdr3_aa: CASSLNRNYGYTF; cdr3_nt: TGTGCCAGCAGCTTGAACAGAAACTATGGCTACACCTTC
v_call: TRBV4-2; clone_size: -; j_call: TRBJ2-1; d_call: TRBD2; cdr3_aa: CASSQPERGASGDEQFF; cdr3_nt: TGTGCCAGCAGCCAACCGGAGCGGGGGGCCTCGGGCGATGAGCAGTTCTTC
v_call: TRBV4-2; clone_size: once; j_call: TRBJ1-1; d_call: -; cdr3_aa: CASSQAGNTEAFF; cdr3_nt: TGTGCCAGCAGCCAAGCAGGGAACACTGAAGCTTTCTTT
v_call: TRBV29-1; clone_size: once; j_call: TRBJ2-5; d_call: -; cdr3_aa: CSVVGLQETQYF; cdr3_nt: TGCAGCGTTGTCGGTCTACAAGAGACCCAGTACTTC
v_call: TRBV5-1; clone_size: -; j_call: TRBJ2-1; d_call: -; cdr3_aa: CASSSAVGYDNEQFF; cdr3_nt: TGCGCCAGCAGCTCAGCGGTAGGGTACGACAATGAGCAGTTCTTC
v_call: TRBV7-8; clone_size: -; j_call: TRBJ2-1; d_call: -; cdr3_aa: CASSLAGQAGEQFF; cdr3_nt: TGTGCCAGCAGCTTAGCGGGACAAGCGGGAGAGCAGTTCTTC
v_call: TRBV6-5; clone_size: -; j_call: TRBJ1-2; d_call: -; cdr3_aa: CASTRGGIGYGYTF; cdr3_nt: TGTGCCAGCACCCGTGGGGGGATTGGCTATGGCTACACCTTC
v_call: TRBV28; clone_size: -; j_call: TRBJ2-1; d_call: TRBD1; cdr3_aa: CASTGTGEYNEQFF; cdr3_nt: TGTGCCAGCACGGGGACAGGGGAGTACAATGAGCAGTTCTTC
v_call: TRBV6-5; clone_size: -; j_call: TRBJ1-5; d_call: -; cdr3_aa: CASSPTGTIVQPQHF; cdr3_nt: TGTGCCAGCAGCCCAACAGGGACGATAGTCCAGCCCCAGCATTTT
v_call: TRBV28; clone_size: -; j_call: TRBJ1-2; d_call: -; cdr3_aa: CASRQAINYGYTF; cdr3_nt: TGTGCCAGCAGACAGGCGATCAACTATGGCTACACCTTC
v_call: TRBV28; clone_size: -; j_call: TRBJ2-1; d_call: TRBD2; cdr3_aa: CASSSSGRGRHLNEQFF; cdr3_nt: TGTGCCAGCAGCTCATCGGGCCGCGGGAGACATCTCAATGAGCAGTTCTTC
v_call: TRBV7-6; clone_size: once; j_call: TRBJ2-1; d_call: TRBD1; cdr3_aa: CASSLRDRAFGEQFF; cdr3_nt: TGTGCCAGCAGCCTCCGGGACAGGGCTTTCGGTGAGCAGTTCTTC
v_call: TRBV30; clone_size: once; j_call: TRBJ1-1; d_call: -; cdr3_aa: CAWSAGGTEAFF; cdr3_nt: TGTGCCTGGAGCGCGGGGGGCACTGAAGCTTTCTTT
v_call: TRBV19; clone_size: -; j_call: TRBJ2-5; d_call: TRBD2; cdr3_aa: CASSTVLAGGPQYF; cdr3_nt: TGTGCCAGTAGTACGGTACTAGCGGGGGGGCCCCAGTACTTC
v_call: TRBV13; clone_size: -; j_call: TRBJ2-5; d_call: TRBD2; cdr3_aa: CASSSLSAGPGETQYF; cdr3_nt: TGTGCCAGCAGCTCGCTTTCAGCGGGGCCGGGGGAGACCCAGTACTTC
v_call: TRBV3-1/TRBV3-2; clone_size: -; j_call: TRBJ2-5; d_call: -; cdr3_aa: CASSVRPTGQETQYF; cdr3_nt: TGTGCCAGCAGCGTACGGCCGACAGGCCAAGAGACCCAGTACTTC
v_call: TRBV20-1; clone_size: -; j_call: TRBJ1-2; d_call: TRBD1; cdr3_aa: CSASPLTGPIGYTF; cdr3_nt: TGCAGTGCTAGTCCCCTGACAGGGCCGATTGGCTACACCTTC
v_call: TRBV11-2; clone_size: -; j_call: TRBJ2-7; d_call: TRBD1; cdr3_aa: CASSLGQRASSYEQYF; cdr3_nt: TGTGCCAGCAGCTTGGGACAGCGAGCGAGTTCCTACGAGCAGTACTTC
v_call: TRBV5-1; clone_size: -; j_call: TRBJ1-1; d_call: TRBD1; cdr3_aa: CASSSTGGRTEAFF; cdr3_nt: TGCGCCAGCAGCTCGACAGGGGGGAGGACTGAAGCTTTCTTT
v_call: TRBV11-2; clone_size: -; j_call: TRBJ2-1; d_call: TRBD2; cdr3_aa: CASSLGGGPYNEQFF; cdr3_nt: TGTGCCAGCAGCTTGGGGGGGGGACCCTACAATGAGCAGTTCTTC
v_call: TRBV21-1; clone_size: -; j_call: TRBJ2-7; d_call: -; cdr3_aa: CASSNKSGTGKTYEQYF; cdr3_nt: TGTGCCAGCAGCAACAAATCCGGGACAGGGAAGACCTACGAGCAGTACTTC
v_call: TRBV7-2; clone_size: -; j_call: TRBJ1-6; d_call: -; cdr3_aa: CASSTRQIYNSPLHF; cdr3_nt: TGTGCCAGCAGCACCAGACAGATTTATAATTCACCCCTCCACTTT
v_call: TRBV9; clone_size: -; j_call: TRBJ2-2; d_call: TRBD1; cdr3_aa: CASSVTVGTDDTGELFF; cdr3_nt: TGTGCCAGCAGCGTAACCGTCGGGACAGATGACACCGGGGAGCTGTTTTTT
v_call: TRBV19; clone_size: -; j_call: TRBJ1-1; d_call: -; cdr3_aa: CASSIGPGRVTEAFF; cdr3_nt: TGTGCCAGTAGTATTGGGCCCGGGAGGGTTACTGAAGCTTTCTTT
v_call: TRBV3-1/TRBV3-2; clone_size: -; j_call: TRBJ1-4; d_call: TRBD1; cdr3_aa: CASSFRQGSEKLFF; cdr3_nt: TGTGCCAGCAGCTTCCGACAGGGGTCTGAAAAACTGTTTTTT